Listed here are 27 T cell receptor beta chains from one sample, sequenced in a study of blood T cell repertoires in COVID-19. The data were produced by immunoSEQ multiplex PCR, yet TCRdb's version contains in-frame clones alone and is incomplete. The table records tens of thousands of clones, over 75% of them present only once. Sequencing was done on a sample of peripheral blood. The receptor set was obtained from a woman of 80 years or more with active or convalescent COVID-19.

The chain links TRBV18 to TRBJ2-7; TRBD2 matches at 9 bases. The ends lost 6 bases at V and 2 bases at J; junction bases unmatched: 5. The CDR3 has 14 amino acids. Germline V CDR1 and CDR2: KGHSH, LQKENI. CDR3 nucleotides: TGTGCCAGCTCCCCAAGGACTAGCGCCTACGAGCAGTACTTC. This codes for CASSPRTSAYEQYF.

The V and J genes are TRBV9 and TRBJ2-7; TRBD1 is a possible D gene (5 bases). V shed 5 bases and J shed 0 bases, with 12 bases lying between them. Per the germline V gene, CDR1 is SGDLS and CDR2 is YYNGEE. The CDR3 totals 14 residues. As DNA, the CDR3 is TGTGCCAGCAGAAAGGACATCTCCTCCTACGAGCAGTACTTC. It encodes CASRKDISSYEQYF.

The genes are TRBV4-2 and TRBJ2-2; 7 nucleotides match TRBD1. V trimming: 1 base; J trimming: 2 bases; junction bases outside the gene matches: 4. The germline V gene has CDR1 LGHNA and CDR2 YNFKEQ. The CDR3 has 16 residues. This chain's CDR3 is CASSQATGFNTGELFF. The CDR3 coding sequence is TGTGCCAGCAGCCAAGCGACAGGGTTTAACACCGGGGAGCTGTTTTTT.

The gene calls are TRBV7-2 and TRBJ2-7; 7 positions match TRBD1. The CDR3 sequence is 13 residues long. The V gene end was trimmed by 4 bases and the J gene end by 3 bases; junction bases not matched to a gene: 3. Germline CDR1 reads SGHTA; CDR2 reads FQGNSA. CDR3 in DNA: TGTGCCAGCAGCTCAAACAGGGGCTACGAGCAGTACTTC. It yields the protein CASSSNRGYEQYF. Using reference TRBV7-2 and TRBJ2-7 for the parts outside the CDR3, the full variable domain is GAGVSQSPSNKVTEKGKDVELRCDPISGHTALYWYRQSLGQGLEFLIYFQGNSAPDKSGLPSDRFSAERTGGSVSTLTIQRTQQEDSAVYLCASSSNRGYEQYFGPGTRLTVT.

This chain connects TRBV7-8 to TRBJ1-2, with 8 nucleotides matching TRBD1. CDR1 and CDR2 from the germline V gene are SGHVS and FQNEAQ. CDR3 length: 12 residues. The junction had 1 base not matched to a gene; V was cut back by 5 bases and J by 5 bases. CDR3 coding DNA: TGTGCCAGCAGCCAGGGGGCGTATGGCTACACCTTC. It encodes CASSQGAYGYTF.

This clone was picked up a small number of times. V is TRBV24-1 and J is TRBJ1-4, with no clear D. Germline V lookup: CDR1 KGHDR, CDR2 SFDVKD. This CDR3 comprises 13 residues. Trimming removed 6 bases at V and 4 bases at J, with 8 bases between. CDR3 sequence (DNA): TGTGCCACCAGTCCCTCGGGTAATGAAAAACTGTTTTTT. Its protein product is CATSPSGNEKLFF.

The chain has TRBV5-5 and TRBJ2-7, with D possibly being TRBD1 (6 bases). The CDR3 extends over 14 amino acids. Germline V gives CDR1 SGHKS, CDR2 YYEKEE (reference sequence). The germline V and J ends were trimmed by 2 bases and 3 bases, with 12 bases remaining between them. Written as DNA, the CDR3 is TGTGCCAGCAGCTTCCGGGACATATTCTACGAGCAGTACTTC. The encoded protein is CASSFRDIFYEQYF.

The rearrangement uses TRBV5-1 and TRBJ2-7; D is unclear. Germline assignment: CDR1 SGHRS and CDR2 YFSETQ. Trimming cost V 5 bases and J 4 bases, with 10 bases left between them. The CDR3 sequence is 12 residues long. The CDR3 nucleotides are TGCGCCAGCAGACCCTCTAGTTACGAGCAGTACTTC. Encoded protein: CASRPSSYEQYF.

DNA of the CDR3: TGCGCCAGCAGCCTAAGTGGTGGGAGGGAGGAGACCCAGTACTTC. Residues: CASSLSGGREETQYF. This sequence joins TRBV4-1 and TRBJ2-5, with 7 bases aligning to TRBD2. V shed 4 bases, J shed 5 bases, and the junction held 10 bases outside the gene matches. Germline V gene lookup returns CDR1 MGHRA and CDR2 YSYEKL. The CDR3 runs to 15 residues.

This chain connects TRBV28 to TRBJ1-6; a weak D match, TRBD1 (5 bases). The V gene lost 4 bases and the J gene lost 10 bases, with 17 bases spanning the gap. Germline lookup yields CDR1 MDHEN and CDR2 SYDVKM. CDR3 length equals 15 residues. The CDR3 DNA is TGTGCCAGCAGTTCGCACCAGGGAGGAGGGTCACCCCTCCACTTT. Protein product: CASSSHQGGGSPLHF.

Worth noting for this clone: One end of the junction fails to match germline, which may point to a read error. V usage is TRBV7-9 and J usage is TRBJ1-2; D not resolved. CDR1 and CDR2 (germline): SEHNR, FQNEAQ (reference sequence). The CDR3 length is 14 residues. The CDR3 here is CASRLGGANYGYTF. CDR3 sequence (DNA): TGTGCCAGCAGATTAGGAGGAGCCAACTATGGCTACACCTTC.

The chain is built from TRBV7-3 and TRBJ2-2; TRBD1 matches 8 bases. The CDR3 runs 16 residues. Looked up from germline, CDR1 is SGHTA and CDR2 is FQGTGA. With 1 base clipped from V and 4 bases from J, the junction kept 5 bases outside the gene matches. CDR3 loop: CASSLNGQGGTGELFF. The CDR3 DNA reads as TGTGCCAGCAGCTTAAATGGACAGGGCGGCACCGGGGAGCTGTTTTTT.

The rearrangement links TRBV7-2 to TRBJ2-1; 10 bases align to TRBD2. Germline V gives CDR1 SGHTA, CDR2 FQGNSA. V lost 4 bases and J lost 3; bases outside the gene matches: 9. The CDR3 spans 17 residues. The CDR3 sequence: CASSSFLAGVVYNEQFF. The CDR3 DNA reads TGTGCCAGCAGCTCGTTCCTAGCGGGAGTGGTCTACAATGAGCAGTTCTTC.

In this sample, this clone turned up a few times. The V gene is TRBV7-3, the J gene TRBJ1-6; no definite D call. This CDR3 region has 14 residues. V was cut by 3 bases and J by 9 bases, with 12 bases left in between. Germline V lookup: CDR1 SGHTA, CDR2 FQGTGA. The CDR3 reads CASSFQANRSPLHF. For the CDR3, the DNA is TGTGCCAGCAGCTTCCAGGCCAACCGTTCACCCCTCCACTTT.

This clone has a handful of counts. CDR3 sequence reads: CASSQYDRGTYEQYF. CDR3 nucleotides: TGCGCCAGCAGCCAATACGACAGGGGAACCTACGAGCAGTACTTC. The rearrangement uses TRBV4-1 and TRBJ2-7; 8 bases match TRBD1. From germline, CDR1 is MGHRA and CDR2 YSYEKL. J lost 2 bases, V lost 2 bases, and 5 bases had no gene match. This CDR3 is 15 amino acids long.

V usage is TRBV5-1 and J usage is TRBJ2-3; TRBD2 matches 12 bases. Germline loops: CDR1 SGHRS, CDR2 YFSETQ. The trim removed 1 base at V and 5 bases at J, leaving 5 bases unmatched. The length of the CDR3 is 16 residues. CDR3 in amino acids: CASSLSLAGGQDTQYF. The CDR3 DNA follows: TGCGCCAGCAGCTTGTCTCTAGCGGGGGGGCAAGATACGCAGTATTTT. Full variable domain (remainder filled in from reference TRBV5-1 and TRBJ2-3): KAGVTQTPRYLIKTRGQQVTLSCSPISGHRSVSWYQQTPGQGLQFLFEYFSETQRNKGNFPGRFSGRQFSNSRSEMNVSTLELGDSALYLCASSLSLAGGQDTQYFGPGTRLTVL.

The V gene is TRBV7-8, the J gene TRBJ2-3; D remains unclear. V lost 1 base to trimming and J lost 2 bases, with 7 bases between them. This CDR3 is 14 amino acids long. Germline lookup yields CDR1 SGHVS and CDR2 FQNEAQ. CDR3 sequence (DNA): TGTGCCAGCAGCTTAGGAAGCGCCACAGATACGCAGTATTTT. This codes for CASSLGSATDTQYF.

V gene TRBV7-9 combines with J gene TRBJ1-1, with 9 bases matching TRBD1. The junction had 12 bases not matched to a gene; V was cut back by 5 bases and J by 5 bases. The CDR3 sequence is 16 residues long. In germline, CDR1 is SEHNR, CDR2 FQNEAQ (reference sequence). For the CDR3, the DNA is TGTGCCAGCAGCCCCCGACCCGTGGACAGGGGAACTGAAGCTTTCTTT. Translated, it gives CASSPRPVDRGTEAFF.

The chain links TRBV5-1 to TRBJ2-5; D not certain. Trimming removed 6 bases at V and 12 bases at J, with 12 bases between. Germline V gives CDR1 SGHRS, CDR2 YFSETQ. The CDR3 sequence is 10 residues long. The CDR3 DNA reads TGCGCCAGCAAAGACCGACATGAGTACTTC. This encodes CASKDRHEYF.

The chain combines TRBV15 with TRBJ2-7; TRBD1 is a possible D gene (6 bases). Germline V gene lookup returns CDR1 LNHNV and CDR2 YYDKDF (reference sequence). The V end was cut by 2 bases, the J end by 6 bases, with 11 bases between. CDR3 length equals 13 residues. The DNA for the CDR3 is TGTGCCACCAGCAGAACCCGGGACACCGAGCAGTACTTC. It translates to CATSRTRDTEQYF.

V usage is TRBV4-1 and J usage is TRBJ1-3; D ambiguous. Trimming removed 5 bases from V and 4 bases from J, with 9 bases in between. This CDR3 has 13 residues. Germline CDR1 reads MGHRA; CDR2 reads YSYEKL. This chain's CDR3 is CASSERAGNTIYF. The DNA of the CDR3 is TGCGCCAGCAGCGAGAGGGCGGGAAACACCATATATTTT.

The chain uses TRBV5-4 and TRBJ2-1, with a weak D call TRBD1 (5 bases). This CDR3 is 14 amino acids long. CDR1 SGHNT and CDR2 YYREEE come from the germline V gene (reference sequence). V lost 1 base to trimming and J lost 0 bases, with 5 bases between them. In DNA, the CDR3 is TGTGCCAGCAGCTTGACAGGCTCCTACAATGAGCAGTTCTTC. It is translated as CASSLTGSYNEQFF.

The rearrangement uses TRBV5-1 and TRBJ1-3; 7 nucleotides line up with TRBD1. Germline CDR1 and CDR2: SGHRS and YFSETQ. The CDR3 totals 14 residues. The trim removed 7 bases at V and 2 bases at J, leaving 6 bases unmatched. DNA of the CDR3: TGCGCCAGCGCTCCCGGGACAGCTGGAAACACCATATATTTT. Translating it yields CASAPGTAGNTIYF.

The gene calls are TRBV2 and TRBJ2-4; D gene ambiguous. V was pared by 3 bases and J by 0 bases, with 9 bases between. Germline V CDR1 and CDR2: SNHLY, FYNNEI. The CDR3 extends over 15 amino acids. The CDR3 sequence: CASSDEALAKNIQYF. For the CDR3, the DNA is TGTGCCAGCAGTGATGAGGCCTTAGCCAAAAACATTCAGTACTTC.

The chain recombines TRBV7-3 with TRBJ1-2, with D hard to call. Germline V gene sequence: CDR1 SGHTA, CDR2 FQGTGA. Trimming stripped 5 bases from V and 6 bases from J, with 16 bases between. The CDR3 runs to 14 residues. The CDR3 sequence is CASSPTGPGDGYTF. CDR3 nucleotides: TGTGCCAGCAGCCCAACGGGTCCCGGAGATGGCTACACCTTC.

The CDR3 DNA is TGTGCCAGCAGCCCCTGGGCGGGGGAATCTTTCTTT. As protein: CASSPWAGESFF. This sequence joins TRBV5-8 and TRBJ1-1; weak D call: TRBD1 (5 bases). V lost 4 bases to trimming and J lost 12 bases, with 16 bases between them. From germline, CDR1 is SGHTS and CDR2 YDEGEE. This CDR3 is built from 12 residues.

The V and J genes are TRBV18 and TRBJ1-5, with TRBD1 identical over 7 bases. V was clipped by 1 base and J by 0 bases; unmatched bases: 3. Germline-derived CDR1 and CDR2 are KGHSH and LQKENI. This CDR3 spans 16 amino acids. For the CDR3, the DNA is TGTGCCAGCTCACCACAGACAGGGAGTAGCAATCAGCCCCAGCATTTT. Translating gives CASSPQTGSSNQPQHF.